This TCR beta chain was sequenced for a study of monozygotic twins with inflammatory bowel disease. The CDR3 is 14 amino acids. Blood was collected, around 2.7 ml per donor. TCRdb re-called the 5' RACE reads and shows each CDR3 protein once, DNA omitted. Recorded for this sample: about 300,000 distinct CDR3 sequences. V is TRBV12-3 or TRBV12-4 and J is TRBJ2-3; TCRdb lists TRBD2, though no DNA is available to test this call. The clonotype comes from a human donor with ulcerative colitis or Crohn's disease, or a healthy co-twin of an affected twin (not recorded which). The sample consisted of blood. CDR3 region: CASSFGRGTHTQYF.